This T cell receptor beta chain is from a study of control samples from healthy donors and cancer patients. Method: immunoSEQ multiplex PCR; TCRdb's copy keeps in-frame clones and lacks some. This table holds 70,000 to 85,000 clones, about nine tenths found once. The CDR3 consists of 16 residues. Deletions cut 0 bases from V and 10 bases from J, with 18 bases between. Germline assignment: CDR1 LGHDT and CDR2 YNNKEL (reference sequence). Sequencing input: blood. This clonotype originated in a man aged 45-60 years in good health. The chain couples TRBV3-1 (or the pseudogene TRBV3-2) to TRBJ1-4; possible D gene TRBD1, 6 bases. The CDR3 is CASSQDRGPKVGKLFF. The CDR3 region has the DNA TGTGCCAGCAGCCAAGATCGGGGGCCAAAAGTAGGAAAACTGTTTTTT.